The T cell receptor beta chain under discussion was sequenced for a study of T cells in lung cancer brain metastases (dated by TCRdb to between 2017 and 2018). Some background on the complete study: About 85% of the roughly 20 patients had a history of tobacco use, with a median of about 36 pack-years. The median age of the patients at first diagnosis was around 60 years, and the group included 8 or 9 males and 11 to 12 females. A median interval of around 370 days was observed between acquisition of the primary and brain metastasis specimens. The study compared TCR beta CDR3 repertoires between fully resected primary non-small cell lung cancers and paired brain metastases. Most of the roughly 20 patients received no interval therapy between primary and metastasis resection. DNA integrity number averaged about 3.5 in both primary and metastatic specimens, with no significant difference between sites. The cohort comprised about 20 patients contributing approximately 40 specimens, one primary lung lesion and one brain metastasis each. The study at large found these results: The study could not control for the effects of preoperative corticosteroids on T cell infiltration in brain metastases. Most clones were lesion-specific, with limited overlap between paired lesions (mean Morisita index about 0.25). The ten most abundant clones made up a significantly larger repertoire fraction in brain metastases than primaries, suggesting clonal expansion. DNA fragmentation in the FFPE samples may have prevented recovery of the complete infiltrating T cell repertoire. Brain metastases had significantly fewer unique productive clones than paired primaries (median about 1,500 versus 4,500).

In the case of this clone: This receptor's antigen is unknown. No much larger clone is present one base from it, and per-base qualities are unavailable.

Resection was performed in the patients for synchronous oligometastatic disease or for delayed recurrence of a solitary brain metastasis. Patients with a history of multiple malignancies were excluded so that cancers other than NSCLC would not be included. Tumor areas were macrodissected from 4 to 6 deparaffinized around 9.9 um unstained sections guided by marked H&E slides. All specimens were formalin-fixed and paraffin-embedded (FFPE). The AllPrep DNA/RNA FFPE Kit was used to extract genomic DNA. The CDR3 runs 15 amino acids, cysteine and phenylalanine included. Just CDR3 DNA is preserved here, 45 bases in frame from base 1. At the junction V is shortened by 3 bases and J by 2 bases, with 14 bases in between. CDR1 and CDR2 were assigned from the germline V gene as MDHEN and SYDVKM. Between 2.24 and 4.92 ug genomic DNA was input per sample, with paired samples receiving equal DNA input. TCR beta libraries were built with the immunoSEQ hsTCRbeta Kit using multiplexed V and J gene primers in two PCR steps. The pooled libraries, together with positive and negative controls, were sequenced on an Illumina MiSeq running a 100-cycle paired-end protocol. As for how the authors treated the data: Raw data were processed by the immunoSEQ vendor into normalized, annotated TCR beta repertoire reports. Richness was defined as the number of unique clones by nucleotide sequence, and the iChao1 and Efron-Thisted estimators were used to extrapolate total richness. To characterize and compare the paired lesions, the analysis used Pielou's evenness, Simpson's index, the proportional abundance of the top-ten clones, and the Morisita overlap index. The clones in this table, taken by TCRdb from immuneACCESS, are in-frame only. Not every clone is retained; where verified, under half of the shortfall comes from an unresolved V gene, and the cause of the rest is unknown. D and trimming come from the DNA, and the V and J calls and clone size come from that table. A total of about a thousand clones appear in this sample, 85% to 95% of them only once. The ten largest clones represent 3% to 3.5% of the sample.

Here the chain combines TRBV28 and TRBJ2-7; TRBD1 might be the D gene, on 5 matching bases. Sequenced sample: tumor tissue from the primary lung tumor. The cell subset or site label corresponds to: primary lung cancer lesion. The TCR originated in a woman aged 40 to 50 with non-small cell lung cancer. The DNA reads as follows: TGTGCCAGCAGTTTCGAACGACAGAGAGCCTACGAGCAGTACTTC. It encodes CASSFERQRAYEQYF.